Sequencing of this T cell receptor (beta chain) was carried out in a study of shared T cell receptors in the human thymus. Only in-frame clones appear in the TCRdb table, and some are missing; sequencing was by immunoSEQ multiplex PCR. The profile covers about 660,000 clones, with more than 75% appearing a single time and approximately 0.011% taken by the ten largest. This clone was counted a single time. Per the germline V gene, CDR1 is LGHNA and CDR2 is YNFKEQ. The V end was cut by 0 bases, the J end by 8 bases, with 14 bases between. The CDR3 is made up of 15 amino acids. These same records also appear under a second study, on human thymus T cells. From that report: The donors were infants in Finland with congenital heart defects, otherwise immunologically healthy. Thymic samples were excised during corrective heart operations. Related studies noted strongly shared thymic repertoires across unrelated people.

The specimen sequenced was thymocytes. This sequence joins TRBV4-2 and TRBJ2-1; D unclear. This clonotype was sampled from a boy younger than two with a congenital heart defect. DNA of the CDR3: TGTGCCAGCAGCCAAGATCTTCGAGACTTAGATGAGCAGTTCTTC. Residues: CASSQDLRDLDEQFF.